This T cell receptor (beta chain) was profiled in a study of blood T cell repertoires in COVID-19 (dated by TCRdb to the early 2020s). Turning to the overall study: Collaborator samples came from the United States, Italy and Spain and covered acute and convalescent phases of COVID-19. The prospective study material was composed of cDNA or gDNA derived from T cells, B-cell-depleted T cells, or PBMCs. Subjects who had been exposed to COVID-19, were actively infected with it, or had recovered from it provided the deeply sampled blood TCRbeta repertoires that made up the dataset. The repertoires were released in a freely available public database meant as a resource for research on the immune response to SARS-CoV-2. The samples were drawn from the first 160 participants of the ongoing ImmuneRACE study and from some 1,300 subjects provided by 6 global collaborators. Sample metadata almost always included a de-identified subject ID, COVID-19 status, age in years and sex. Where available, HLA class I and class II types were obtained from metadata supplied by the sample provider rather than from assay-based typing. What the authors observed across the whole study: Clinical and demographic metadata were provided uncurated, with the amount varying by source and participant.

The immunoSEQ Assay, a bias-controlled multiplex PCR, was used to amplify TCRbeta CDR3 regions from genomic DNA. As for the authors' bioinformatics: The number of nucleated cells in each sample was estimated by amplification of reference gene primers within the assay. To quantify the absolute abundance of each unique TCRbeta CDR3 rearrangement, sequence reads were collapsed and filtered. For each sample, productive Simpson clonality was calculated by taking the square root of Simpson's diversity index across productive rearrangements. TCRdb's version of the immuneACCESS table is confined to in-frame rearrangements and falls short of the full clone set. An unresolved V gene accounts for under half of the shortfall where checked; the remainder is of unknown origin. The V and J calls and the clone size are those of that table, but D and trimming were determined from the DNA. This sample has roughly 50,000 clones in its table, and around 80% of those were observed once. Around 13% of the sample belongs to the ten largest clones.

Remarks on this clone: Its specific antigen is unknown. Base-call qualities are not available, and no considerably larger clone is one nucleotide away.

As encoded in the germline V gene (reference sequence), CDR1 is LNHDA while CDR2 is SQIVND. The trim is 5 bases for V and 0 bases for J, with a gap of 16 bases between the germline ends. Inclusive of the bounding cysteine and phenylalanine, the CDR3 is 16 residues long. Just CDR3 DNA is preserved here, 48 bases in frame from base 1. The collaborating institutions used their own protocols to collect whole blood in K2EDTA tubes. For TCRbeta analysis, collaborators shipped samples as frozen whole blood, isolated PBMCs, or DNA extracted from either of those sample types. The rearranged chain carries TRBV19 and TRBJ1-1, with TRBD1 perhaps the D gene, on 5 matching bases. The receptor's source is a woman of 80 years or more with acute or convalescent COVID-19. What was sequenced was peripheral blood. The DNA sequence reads TGTGCCAGTAGTCTGAGGACATCCGTTATGAACACTGAAGCTTTCTTT. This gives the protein CASSLRTSVMNTEAFF.